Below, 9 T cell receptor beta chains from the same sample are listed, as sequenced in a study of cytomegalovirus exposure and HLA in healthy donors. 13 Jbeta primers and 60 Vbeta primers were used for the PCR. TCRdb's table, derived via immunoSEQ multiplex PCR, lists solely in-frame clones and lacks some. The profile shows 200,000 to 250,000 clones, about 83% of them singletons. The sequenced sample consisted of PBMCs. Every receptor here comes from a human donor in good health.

CDR3 protein: CASSLQGEHETQYF. The DNA of the CDR3 is TGTGCCAGCAGCCTACAGGGGGAGCACGAGACCCAGTACTTC. The J gene is TRBJ2-5, the V gene TRBV11-2; 8 positions agree with TRBD1. The CDR3 covers 14 residues. The ends lost 5 bases at V and 5 bases at J; junction bases unmatched: 7. Germline V lookup: CDR1 SGHAT, CDR2 FQNNGV.

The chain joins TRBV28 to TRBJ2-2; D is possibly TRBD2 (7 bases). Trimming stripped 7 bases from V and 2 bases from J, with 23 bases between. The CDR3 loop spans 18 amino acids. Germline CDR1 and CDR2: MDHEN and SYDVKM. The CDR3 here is CASIPAGALKKNTGELFF. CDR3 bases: TGTGCCAGCATCCCGGCGGGGGCGCTGAAAAAAAACACCGGGGAGCTGTTTTTT.

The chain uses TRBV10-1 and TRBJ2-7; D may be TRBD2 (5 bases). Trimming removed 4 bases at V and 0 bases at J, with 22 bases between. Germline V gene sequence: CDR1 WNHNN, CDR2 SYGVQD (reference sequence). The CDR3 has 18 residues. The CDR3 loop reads CASSGSRVSAIRSYEQYF. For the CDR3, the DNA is TGCGCCAGCAGTGGGTCCAGAGTTAGCGCCATTCGCTCCTACGAGCAGTACTTC.

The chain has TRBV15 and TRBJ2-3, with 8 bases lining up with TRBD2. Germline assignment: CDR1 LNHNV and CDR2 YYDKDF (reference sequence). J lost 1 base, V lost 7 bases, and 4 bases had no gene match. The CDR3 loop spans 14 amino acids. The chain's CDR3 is CATNLAGRTDTQYF. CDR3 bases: TGTGCCACCAACCTAGCGGGCCGCACAGATACGCAGTATTTT.

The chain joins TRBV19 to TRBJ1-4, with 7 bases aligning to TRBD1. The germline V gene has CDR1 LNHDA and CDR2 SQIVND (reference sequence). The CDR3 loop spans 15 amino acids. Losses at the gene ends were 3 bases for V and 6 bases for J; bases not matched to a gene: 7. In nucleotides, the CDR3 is TGTGCCAGTAGTATGTGGACAGGAGGGGATGAAAAACTGTTTTTT. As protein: CASSMWTGGDEKLFF.

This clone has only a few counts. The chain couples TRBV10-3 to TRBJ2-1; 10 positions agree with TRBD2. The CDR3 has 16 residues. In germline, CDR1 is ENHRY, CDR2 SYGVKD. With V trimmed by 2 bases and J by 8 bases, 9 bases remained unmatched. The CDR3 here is CAISETSGTAPDEQFF. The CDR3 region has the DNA TGTGCCATCAGTGAGACTAGCGGGACGGCCCCCGATGAGCAGTTCTTC.

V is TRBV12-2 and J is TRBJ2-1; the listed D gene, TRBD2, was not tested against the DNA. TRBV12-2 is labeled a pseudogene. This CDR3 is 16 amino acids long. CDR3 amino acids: CASRYRNTLLHSEQFF. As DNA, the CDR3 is TGTGCAAGTCGCTACCGAAATACCTTACTACATAGTGAGCAGTTCTTC.

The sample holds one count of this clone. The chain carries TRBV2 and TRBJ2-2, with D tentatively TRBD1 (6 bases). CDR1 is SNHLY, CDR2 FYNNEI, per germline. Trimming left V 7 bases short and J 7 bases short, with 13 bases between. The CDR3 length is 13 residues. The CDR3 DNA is TGTGCCAGCAAGGGGGAGTTGGGCGGGGAGCTGTTTTTT. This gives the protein CASKGELGGELFF.

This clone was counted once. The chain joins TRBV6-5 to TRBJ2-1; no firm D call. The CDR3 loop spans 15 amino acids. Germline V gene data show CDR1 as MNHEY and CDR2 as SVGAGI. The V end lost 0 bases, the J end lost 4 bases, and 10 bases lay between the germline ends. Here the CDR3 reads CASSYSDSRYNEQFF. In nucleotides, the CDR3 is TGTGCCAGCAGTTACTCAGATTCTAGATACAATGAGCAGTTCTTC.